The 18 T cell receptor beta chains below come from one sample, sequenced in a study of T-cell reconstitution after alpha-beta-depleted transplantation in children. Unique molecular identifiers were incorporated into the prepared TCRbeta library. TCRdb called the PCR reads again in MiXCR, with one record for every CDR3 protein. The sample yields over 550,000 distinct CDR3 sequences, about 10% seen once. The starting material was PBMCs from the stem cell graft donor, obtained from the stem cell graft. These receptor sequences come from a human donor who donated a stem cell graft to a child with acute myeloid leukemia.

This clonotype has just a few counts. This rearrangement joins TRBV5-1 to TRBJ2-7; 7 bases align to TRBD1. The CDR3 consists of 18 residues. V trimming: 2 bases; J trimming: 4 bases; junction bases outside the gene matches: 18. The germline gives CDR1 SGHRS, CDR2 YFSETQ. CDR3 nucleotide sequence: TGCGCCAGCAGCTTCGAATCGGGACAGTGGTTTAGAGCTTACGAGCAGTACTTC. It specifies CASSFESGQWFRAYEQYF.

Notes on this clonotype: A much larger clone lies one base from this, so it may be a read error. The chain is built from TRBV12-3 or TRBV12-4 and TRBJ1-3, with TRBD1 as a possible D gene (5 bases). The CDR3 spans 16 residues. The CDR3 DNA reads TGTGCCACCAGTCGCAGCGTTGGGGCCTCTGGAAACACCATATATTTT. This sequence encodes CATSRSVGASGNTIYF.

In this sample, this clonotype turned up many times. The chain combines TRBV4-2 with TRBJ1-1; D is possibly TRBD1 (5 bases). Trimming stripped 3 bases from V and 4 bases from J, with 12 bases between. CDR1 and CDR2 from the germline V gene are LGHNA and YNFKEQ. The CDR3 covers 14 residues. CDR3 in amino acids: CASSQDGGGTEAFF. CDR3 DNA: TGTGCCAGCAGCCAGGACGGGGGTGGCACTGAAGCTTTCTTT.

As regards this clonotype: At one boundary the junction diverges from the germline segment, which might be a read error. The chain is built from TRBV12-3 or TRBV12-4 and TRBJ2-3, with D tentatively TRBD1 or TRBD2 (6 bases each). CDR3 length: 18 residues. CDR3 region: CASCLRGARTVSTDTQYF. The CDR3 region has the DNA TGTGCCAGCTGTTTAAGGGGGGCCAGGACCGTTAGCACAGATACGCAGTATTTT.

This clonotype was seen repeatedly, ten times or more. This rearrangement joins TRBV29-1 to TRBJ2-7; D gene uncertain. The CDR3 covers 11 residues. The V end was cut by 4 bases, the J end by 2 bases, with 6 bases between. Germline CDR1 is SQVTM and CDR2 is ANQGSEA. The CDR3 sequence: CSVAMPYEQYF. The CDR3 nucleotides read TGCAGCGTTGCGATGCCCTACGAGCAGTACTTC.

In its sample, this clonotype was seen many times. J is TRBJ2-3 and V is TRBV29-1; D remains ambiguous. V was trimmed by 4 bases and J by 0 bases, leaving 8 bases between them. The length of the CDR3 is 13 residues. Germline CDR1 is SQVTM and CDR2 is ANQGSEA. The CDR3 region is CSVADPSTDTQYF. The CDR3 nucleotides are TGCAGCGTTGCAGACCCCAGCACAGATACGCAGTATTTT.

This clonotype has at least ten counts. The chain is built from TRBV29-1 and TRBJ2-3, with 10 bases fitting TRBD2. Germline V gene data show CDR1 as SQVTM and CDR2 as ANQGSEA. The CDR3 covers 14 residues. V was clipped by 4 bases and J by 1 base; unmatched bases: 2. CDR3 region: CSVVLAGGTDTQYF. The CDR3 DNA sequence: TGCAGCGTTGTCCTAGCGGGAGGCACAGATACGCAGTATTTT.

This clonotype appeared a few times. The chain joins TRBV9 to TRBJ1-1; D is perhaps TRBD1 (6 bases). V lost 0 bases to trimming and J lost 0 bases, with 9 bases between them. This CDR3 comprises 15 residues. Germline CDR1 is SGDLS and CDR2 is YYNGEE. CDR3 residues: CASSVGTGMNTEAFF. The CDR3 region has the DNA TGTGCCAGCAGCGTAGGAACAGGGATGAACACTGAAGCTTTCTTT.

This clonotype has a handful of counts. V gene TRBV20-1 combines with J gene TRBJ2-7, with 8 nucleotides matching TRBD2. Germline loops: CDR1 DFQATT, CDR2 SNEGSKA (reference sequence). V was pared by 6 bases and J by 5 bases, with 15 bases of the junction left unmatched. This CDR3 contains 15 residues. CDR3 protein: CSAPPRGSGNDEQYF. The CDR3 region has the DNA TGCAGTGCGCCCCCCCGTGGTAGCGGGAATGACGAGCAGTACTTC.

The V gene is TRBV29-1, the J gene TRBJ2-1; no clear D. This CDR3 contains 12 residues. Per the germline V gene, CDR1 is SQVTM and CDR2 is ANQGSEA. The V gene lost 2 bases and the J gene lost 9 bases, with 11 bases spanning the gap. CDR3 DNA sequence: TGCAGCGTTGAACTCTCGAGGAGTGAGCAGTTCTTC. Protein: CSVELSRSEQFF.

This clonotype was seen a handful of times. V usage is TRBV5-1 and J usage is TRBJ2-2; D is possibly TRBD1 (5 bases). V was shortened by 6 bases and J by 0 bases, with 12 bases between the two germline ends. The CDR3 has 15 amino acids. CDR1 is SGHRS and CDR2 is YFSETQ in the germline V gene. CDR3 DNA: TGCGCCAGCAAGGCCCAGGGAACGAACACCGGGGAGCTGTTTTTT. This sequence encodes CASKAQGTNTGELFF.

The chain links TRBV10-3 to TRBJ2-7, with 7 bases that match TRBD1. This CDR3 spans 13 amino acids. The ends lost 5 bases at V and 4 bases at J; junction bases unmatched: 5. CDR1 is ENHRY, CDR2 SYGVKD, per germline. The CDR3 DNA reads as TGTGCCATCAGTCCGGGACAGCCTTACGAGCAGTACTTC. Encoded protein: CAISPGQPYEQYF.

The chain is built from TRBV28 and TRBJ2-7, with 14 bases aligning to TRBD2. V lost 6 bases, J lost 3 bases, and 7 bases stayed unmatched. There are 16 residues in the CDR3. Germline V gene sequence: CDR1 MDHEN, CDR2 SYDVKM. DNA of the CDR3: TGTGCCAGCAGAGACGAAGGACTAGCGGGAGGCTACGAGCAGTACTTC. Its protein product is CASRDEGLAGGYEQYF.

This clonotype was seen a few times. The V gene is TRBV20-1, the J gene TRBJ2-1, with 7 bases aligning to TRBD1. With V trimmed by 4 bases and J by 0 bases, 12 bases remained unmatched. The CDR3 consists of 17 residues. The germline V gene has CDR1 DFQATT and CDR2 SNEGSKA (reference sequence). CDR3 in amino acids: CSATTGRWSSSYNEQFF. The CDR3, as DNA: TGCAGTGCTACGACAGGGAGATGGTCAAGCTCCTACAATGAGCAGTTCTTC.

The chain carries TRBV2 and TRBJ2-3, with 7 nucleotides matching TRBD2. This CDR3 region has 13 residues. Trimming cost V 4 bases and J 5 bases; bases outside gene matches: 3. Per the germline V gene, CDR1 is SNHLY and CDR2 is FYNNEI. The DNA of the CDR3 is TGTGCCAGCAGTGGACTAGCCGGAGATACGCAGTATTTT. Its translation is CASSGLAGDTQYF. The full variable domain, its missing parts supplied by reference TRBV2 and TRBJ2-3, is EPEVTQTPSHQVTQMGQEVILRCVPISNHLYFYWYRQILGQKVEFLVSFYNNEISEKSEIFDDQFSVERPDGSNFTLKIRSTKLEDSAMYFCASSGLAGDTQYFGPGTRLTVL.

This chain links TRBV15 with TRBJ2-7; D not certain. CDR3 length: 14 residues. Per germline, CDR1 LNHNV and CDR2 YYDKDF (reference sequence). Trimming shortened V by 3 bases and J by 5 bases, and 14 bases separated the two germline ends. CDR3 coding DNA: TGTGCCACCAGCAGTCAAGGGCGGAGAGACGAGCAGTACTTC. Translated: CATSSQGRRDEQYF. Drawing the rest from reference TRBV15 and TRBJ2-7, the complete variable domain is DAMVIQNPRYQVTQFGKPVTLSCSQTLNHNVMYWYQQKSSQAPKLLFHYYDKDFNNEADTPDNFQSRRPNTSFCFLDIRSPGLGDTAMYLCATSSQGRRDEQYFGPGTRLTVT.

This clonotype was detected a few times. V usage is TRBV28 and J usage is TRBJ1-3; 7 bases agree with TRBD1. The germline V gene has CDR1 MDHEN and CDR2 SYDVKM. V lost 2 bases to trimming and J lost 2 bases; unmatched junction nucleotides: 9. The CDR3 is made up of 17 amino acids. CDR3 DNA: TGTGCCAGCAGTTTACTTAGACGACAGGGCACTGGAAACACCATATATTTT. It yields the protein CASSLLRRQGTGNTIYF.

V is TRBV30 and J is TRBJ2-2; TRBD1 is a possible D gene (6 bases). This CDR3 has 14 amino acids. Per germline, CDR1 GTSNPN and CDR2 SVGIG (reference sequence). V was clipped by 3 bases and J by 3 bases, with 11 bases between them. CDR3 in amino acids: CAWRQGLYTGELFF. In DNA, the CDR3 is TGTGCCTGGAGACAGGGTTTGTACACCGGGGAGCTGTTTTTT.